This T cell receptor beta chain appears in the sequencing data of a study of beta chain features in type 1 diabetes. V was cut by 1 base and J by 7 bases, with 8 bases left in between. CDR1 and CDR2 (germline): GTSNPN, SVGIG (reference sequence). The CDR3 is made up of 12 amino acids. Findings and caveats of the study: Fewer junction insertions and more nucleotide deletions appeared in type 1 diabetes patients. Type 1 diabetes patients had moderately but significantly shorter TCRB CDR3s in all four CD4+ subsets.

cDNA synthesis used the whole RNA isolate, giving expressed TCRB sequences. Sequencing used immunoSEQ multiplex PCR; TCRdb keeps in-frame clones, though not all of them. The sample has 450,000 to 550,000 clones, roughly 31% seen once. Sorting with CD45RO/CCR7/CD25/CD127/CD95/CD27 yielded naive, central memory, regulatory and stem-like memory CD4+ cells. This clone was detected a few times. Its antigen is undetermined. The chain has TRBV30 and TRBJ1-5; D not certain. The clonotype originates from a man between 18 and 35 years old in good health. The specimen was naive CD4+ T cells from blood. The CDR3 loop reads CAWSEPGQPQHF. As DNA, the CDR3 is TGTGCCTGGAGTGAGCCGGGCCAGCCCCAGCATTTT.